The clone carrying this TCR beta chain was observed a handful of times. Its antigen is not known. After constant-region reverse-primer amplification, full-length variable regions underwent semi-nested PCR with Nested Universal Primer A. TCRdb passed the 5' RACE reads through MiXCR, listing each CDR3 protein once. The sample lists around 52,000 distinct CDR3 sequences; roughly 28% were seen once. The study's findings and limits: Tumor memory CD4+ T cell TCR gene usage clustered with blood and lymph node memory CD4+ cells and lymph node naive CD4+ cells.

The V gene's germline CDR1 is SNHLY and CDR2 FYNNEI. The CDR3 runs to 13 residues. V lost 8 bases, J lost 0 bases, and 8 bases lay in between. The sample comprised tumor-infiltrating memory CD4+ T cells sorted from the breast tumor. Subset given: memory CD4+ T cells, CD4+CD45RO+CD25-. The origin of this receptor is a female donor with breast cancer. The rearrangement joins TRBV2 to TRBJ1-5; possibly TRBD1 for D (5 bases). The CDR3 sequence: CASAGDSNQPQHF. The CDR3 DNA is TGTGCCAGCGCGGGGGATAGCAATCAGCCCCAGCATTTT.